This T cell receptor (beta chain) was sequenced for a study of early T cells in non-severe SARS-CoV-2 infection. Study-level background: Sequencing of unsorted whole blood was done on bulk RNA, leaving chains unpaired. Whole-study results and caveats: Anti-spike CD8 responses were favored by VDJdb matching, which missed private and CD4 specificities.

In this sample, this clonotype turned up many times. The antigen remains undetermined. Attachment of unique molecular identifiers was made to individual cDNA molecules. TCRdb re-called the 5' RACE reads with MiXCR, one entry per CDR3 protein. The sample holds about 35,000 distinct CDR3 sequences, approximately 4.4% seen once. Per the germline V gene, CDR1 is GTSNPN and CDR2 is SVGIG (reference sequence). The ends lost 2 bases at V and 12 bases at J; junction bases unmatched: 7. The CDR3 is 13 amino acids. The source material was whole blood. The sequence was collected from an adult who was a healthcare worker with PCR-confirmed SARS-CoV-2 infection or an uninfected control (not recorded which). V usage is TRBV30 and J usage is TRBJ2-1, with TRBD2 identical over 10 bases. The CDR3 reads CAWSPLAGELQFF. CDR3 nucleotides: TGTGCCTGGAGTCCCCTAGCGGGGGAACTGCAGTTCTTC.